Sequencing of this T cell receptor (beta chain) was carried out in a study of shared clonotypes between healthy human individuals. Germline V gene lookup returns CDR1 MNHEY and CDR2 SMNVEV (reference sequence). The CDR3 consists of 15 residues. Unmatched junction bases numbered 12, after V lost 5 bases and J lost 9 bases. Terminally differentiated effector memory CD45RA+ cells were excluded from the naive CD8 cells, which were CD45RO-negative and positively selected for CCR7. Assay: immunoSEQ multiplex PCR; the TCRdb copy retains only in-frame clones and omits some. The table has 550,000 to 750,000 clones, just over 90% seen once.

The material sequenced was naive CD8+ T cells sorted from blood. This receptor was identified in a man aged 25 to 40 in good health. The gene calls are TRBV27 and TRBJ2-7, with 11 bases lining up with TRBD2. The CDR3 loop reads CASSVVPGLAAGQYF. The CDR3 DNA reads TGTGCCAGCAGTGTTGTCCCGGGACTAGCGGCTGGGCAGTACTTC.